This T cell receptor (beta chain) was sequenced in a study of T cells in Graves' hyperthyroidism and ophthalmopathy. The study, taken as a whole, reports: A 13 V-J model separated ophthalmopathy from stable hyperthyroidism.

Amplified TCR beta CDR3 regions derived from RNA transcripts. When the TCR CDR3 underwent first-round RT-PCR, the HTBI primer set was used. Each CDR3 protein gets one entry after TCRdb re-called the multiplex PCR reads with MiXCR. The table has around 440,000 distinct CDR3 sequences, less than 20% seen once; the top ten hold just under 8%. This CDR3 has 13 residues. Germline V gene lookup returns CDR1 SGHTA and CDR2 FQGTGA. Deletions cut 4 bases from V and 5 bases from J, with 6 bases between. This clonotype has a count of ten or more. Its antigen is not known. The sequence was obtained from a woman between 18 and 29 years old with Graves' hyperthyroidism. The specimen was blood. The rearrangement joins TRBV7-3 to TRBJ1-6, with a tentative D call TRBD1 (5 bases). The CDR3 loop reads CASSSGNNSPLHF. The CDR3 nucleotides are TGTGCCAGCAGCTCAGGGAATAATTCACCCCTCCACTTT. Full variable domain (missing parts from reference TRBV7-3 and TRBJ1-6): GAGVSQTPSNKVTEKGKYVELRCDPISGHTALYWYRQSLGQGPEFLIYFQGTGAADDSGLPNDRFFAVRPEGSVSTLKIQRTERGDSAVYLCASSSGNNSPLHFGNGTRLTVT.